This TCR beta chain was sequenced during a study of T cells in Graves' hyperthyroidism and ophthalmopathy. Whole-study results and caveats: In blood, most of the thyroid clonotypes expanded above 0.001 were also present.

CDR3 size: 13 residues. Germline CDR1 PRHDT, CDR2 FYEKMQ (reference sequence). Template material for amplifying TCR beta CDR3 regions consisted of RNA transcripts. TCR CDR3 underwent first-round RT-PCR with the HTBI primer set. A single record per CDR3 protein comes from TCRdb applying MiXCR to the multiplex PCR reads. The sample shows more than 500,000 distinct CDR3 sequences, about 15% of them seen only once. The sample holds many counts of this clonotype. Antigen: not known. Mismatch with germline at one junction end may stem from a read error. This sequence was found in a woman in her thirties or forties with Graves' ophthalmopathy. The chain links TRBV13 to TRBJ2-7; perhaps TRBD2 as D (6 bases). Sequencing used blood. CDR3 in DNA: TGTGCCAGCAGCCCCAGAGCGGACTACGGGCAGTACTTC. Amino acid sequence: CASSPRADYGQYF. Supplemented by reference TRBV13 and TRBJ2-7, the full variable domain reads AAGVIQSPRHLIKEKRETATLKCYPIPRHDTVYWYQQGPGQDPQFLISFYEKMQSDKGSIPDRFSAQQFSDYHSELNMSSLELGDSALYFCASSPRADYGQYFGPGTRLTVT.